A selection of T cell receptor beta chains follows, all from one sample in a study of shared clonotypes between healthy human individuals. Profiled with immunoSEQ multiplex PCR; TCRdb holds only in-frame clones, not every one. The sample contains some 1 million clones, about 77% of which appear only once. The sequencing input was memory CD4+ T cells sorted from blood. Every receptor here comes from a man between 18 and 29 years old in good health. Both conserved end residues are trimmed from each CDR3. Where a row states a size, it is once, few, many or the class of an expanded clone; other rows omit it.

14	TRBJ2-3	-	TRBV9	ASSALGSGSTDTQY
13	TRBJ2-6	few	TRBV19	ASSETGSGANVLT
14	TRBJ1-5	once	TRBV2	ASSEALGTANQPQH
9	TRBJ1-1	-	TRBV19	ASSNRDRAF
14	TRBJ2-1	many	TRBV6-5	ASSYSTGEGYNEQF
12	TRBJ2-7	once	TRBV10-3	AISRLAEGYEQY
11	TRBJ1-1	once	TRBV6-5	ASRRQGVTEAF
14	TRBJ2-7	-	TRBV28	ASRPLGAEIRYEQY
14	TRBJ2-7	-	TRBV23-1	ASSQSAPRFSYEQY
10	TRBJ2-3	-	TRBV30	ALGAGKDTQY
11	TRBJ2-2	-	TRBV6-1	ASSATRAGELF
11	TRBJ2-1	-	TRBV21-1	APWAGPNNEQF
12	TRBJ1-3	-	TRBV5-4	ASSRQGAGNTIY
12	TRBJ2-7	few	TRBV11-2	ASSLERQHDRQY
10	TRBJ2-5	-	TRBV7-3	ASSYIGGTQY
12	TRBJ1-5	-	TRBV5-1	ASSSNVRAQPQH
13	TRBJ1-2	-	TRBV9	ASSVGIGGSYGYT
16	TRBJ2-3	once	TRBV21-1	ASSKEGKREMGTDTQY
11	TRBJ1-5	-	TRBV10-1	ASSMNSNQPQH
14	TRBJ2-7	-	TRBV7-6	ASSLVGSGRGHEQY
13	TRBJ2-1	-	TRBV2	ASRITSGVGNEQF
11	TRBJ1-2	once	TRBV7-9	ASSPGQGGGYT
10	TRBJ2-7	-	TRBV5-4	ASSLTTYEQY
12	TRBJ1-4	-	TRBV2	ASSDGRFNEKLF
13	TRBJ2-7	-	TRBV6-6	ASSHQAGFSYEQY
11	TRBJ1-1	-	TRBV11-3	ASSLMMNTEAF
14	TRBJ1-1	-	TRBV5-1	ASSPEPQGANTEAF
13	TRBJ1-4	-	TRBV18	ASSPAGRANEKLF
14	TRBJ2-1	-	TRBV5-5	ASRPDSGRSYNEQF
12	TRBJ1-2	-	TRBV27	ATSTVDTPDDYT